The 15 T cell receptor beta chains below all came from one sample that was sequenced in a study of cytomegalovirus exposure and HLA in healthy donors. The PCR ran on 60 Vbeta and 13 Jbeta primers. Libraries were prepared by immunoSEQ multiplex PCR; TCRdb keeps only in-frame clonotypes and omits some of them. The sample lists 150,000 to 200,000 clones, over 60% occurring once. The sample comprised PBMCs. The source of these receptors is a woman in her thirties in good health and CMV-seronegative.

The chain carries TRBV5-4 and TRBJ2-7, with D perhaps matching TRBD1 (5 bases). Germline lookup yields CDR1 SGHNT and CDR2 YYREEE (reference sequence). Trimming pared 2 bases from V and 6 bases from J, leaving 21 bases between. This CDR3 is built from 16 residues. CDR3 nucleotides: TGTGCCAGCAGCTTCCCGAGGACGACAGCCGGTAGCGAGCAGTACTTC. Encoded protein: CASSFPRTTAGSEQYF.

Comments on this clone: Other DNA sequences from this sample encode an identical CDR3 as well. The chain has TRBV28 and TRBJ2-7; the match to TRBD1 covers 7 bases. The CDR3 loop spans 14 amino acids. V shed 3 bases and J 2 bases; nucleotides not matched to a gene: 4. Germline CDR1 and CDR2: MDHEN and SYDVKM. In nucleotides, the CDR3 is TGTGCCAGCAGTTTGACAGGGCCCACCTACGAGCAGTACTTC. It is translated as CASSLTGPTYEQYF.

The chain carries TRBV5-4 and TRBJ2-5; D may be TRBD2 (5 bases). V was pared by 5 bases and J by 7 bases, with 21 bases between. Germline V gives CDR1 SGHNT, CDR2 YYREEE (reference sequence). The CDR3 has 15 residues. This CDR3 is CASSLSGAYEGTQYF. CDR3 nucleotide sequence: TGTGCCAGCAGTCTAAGCGGCGCCTACGAGGGGACCCAGTACTTC.

This chain links TRBV6-5 with TRBJ2-7, with D possibly TRBD2 on 6 matching bases. The V gene lost 0 bases and the J gene lost 2 bases, with 11 bases spanning the gap. CDR1 MNHEY and CDR2 SVGAGI come from the germline V gene. The CDR3 runs to 15 residues. This CDR3 is CASSYSGGGTYEQYF. The CDR3 region has the DNA TGTGCCAGCAGTTACTCGGGGGGAGGTACCTACGAGCAGTACTTC.

Comment on this clone: The junction shows a germline mismatch at one end, possibly a read error. J is TRBJ1-2 and V is TRBV28; possible D gene TRBD1, 5 bases. CDR3 length: 13 amino acids. In germline, CDR1 is MDHEN, CDR2 SYDVKM. The CDR3 region is CASSLTGTYGYPF. The CDR3 DNA sequence: TGTGCCAGCAGTTTAACCGGGACTTATGGCTACCCCTTC.

This clone has more than one count but fewer than ten. V is TRBV7-2 and J is TRBJ2-5, with TRBD2 identical over 10 bases. V dropped 4 bases and J dropped 5; count of bases not matched to a gene: 13. Germline loops: CDR1 SGHTA, CDR2 FQGNSA. The CDR3 has 17 residues. CDR3 protein: CASSSLGSGRLVETQYF. CDR3 DNA sequence: TGTGCCAGCAGCTCCCTTGGTAGCGGGAGGCTGGTGGAGACCCAGTACTTC.

The sample holds one count of this clone. The chain employs TRBV2 and TRBJ2-7; no reliable D call. The CDR3 consists of 13 residues. CDR1 is SNHLY and CDR2 is FYNNEI in the germline V gene. V lost 0 bases, J lost 10 bases, and 13 bases lay in between. CDR3 sequence reads: CASSEALERPQYF. CDR3 nucleotides: TGTGCCAGCAGTGAAGCGCTGGAGAGGCCACAGTACTTC.

The rearrangement joins TRBV7-2 to TRBJ2-1; no clear D gene. The V and J ends lost 5 bases and 6 bases respectively, with 17 bases between them. Germline V gives CDR1 SGHTA, CDR2 FQGNSA. CDR3 size: 15 residues. The CDR3 reads CASSPRMVLGNEQFF. In nucleotides, the CDR3 is TGTGCCAGCAGCCCGAGAATGGTGCTAGGCAATGAGCAGTTCTTC.

The V and J genes are TRBV4-2 and TRBJ2-1, with 12 bases aligning to TRBD2. V lost 4 bases, J lost 3 bases, and 22 bases stayed unmatched. The germline CDR1 and CDR2 sequences are LGHNA and YNFKEQ. The CDR3 totals 22 residues. As DNA, the CDR3 is TGTGCCAGCAGCCCAACAGATAAGCGCGGCCTACCGGGACTAGCGGGCTACAATGAGCAGTTCTTC. It is translated as CASSPTDKRGLPGLAGYNEQFF.

The chain recombines TRBV11-1 with TRBJ1-1; D is possibly TRBD1 (5 bases). V was cut by 1 base and J by 2 bases, with 17 bases left in between. This CDR3 region has 17 residues. From germline, CDR1 is SGHAT and CDR2 FQDESV (reference sequence). The CDR3 here is CASSLEGSPPRNTEAFF. CDR3 DNA: TGTGCCAGCAGCTTAGAGGGGTCTCCCCCACGCAACACTGAAGCTTTCTTT.

The V and J genes are TRBV15 and TRBJ1-2; D gene uncertain. CDR3 size: 15 residues. The V gene's germline CDR1 is LNHNV and CDR2 YYDKDF (reference sequence). V was cut by 1 base and J by 0 bases, with 9 bases left in between. The CDR3, as DNA: TGTGCCACCAGCAGAGCCTTGGGCTCTAACTATGGCTACACCTTC. This sequence encodes CATSRALGSNYGYTF.

This chain joins TRBV7-2 and TRBJ1-5, with 9 bases identical to TRBD1. Per the germline V gene, CDR1 is SGHTA and CDR2 is FQGNSA. V trimming: 0 bases; J trimming: 5 bases; junction bases outside the gene matches: 2. The CDR3 contains 15 residues. CDR3 sequence (DNA): TGTGCCAGCAGCTTAGCGAGACAGGGGGATCAGCCCCAGCATTTT. It codes for CASSLARQGDQPQHF. The full variable domain, with the rest looked up from reference TRBV7-2 and TRBJ1-5, is GAGVSQSPSNKVTEKGKDVELRCDPISGHTALYWYRQSLGQGLEFLIYFQGNSAPDKSGLPSDRFSAERTGGSVSTLTIQRTQQEDSAVYLCASSLARQGDQPQHFGDGTRLSIL.

The chain has TRBV7-7 and TRBJ2-3, with 7 positions matching TRBD2. V gave up 1 base and J gave up 6 bases; unmatched junction bases: 4. Looked up from germline, CDR1 is SSHAT and CDR2 is FNYEAQ (reference sequence). The CDR3 is 14 amino acids. The CDR3 protein is CASSLGGSGDTQYF. The DNA of the CDR3 is TGTGCCAGCAGCTTAGGGGGTAGCGGGGATACGCAGTATTTT. Complete variable domain (other parts from reference TRBV7-7 and TRBJ2-3): GAGVSQSPRYKVTKRGQDVTLRCDPISSHATLYWYQQALGQGPEFLTYFNYEAQPDKSGLPSDRFSAERPEGSISTLTIQRTEQRDSAMYRCASSLGGSGDTQYFGPGTRLTVL.

This clone was seen more than once but under ten times. The chain carries TRBV5-4 and TRBJ2-5; TRBD2 matches at 8 bases. The germline V gene encodes CDR1 SGHNT and CDR2 YYREEE (reference sequence). The ends lost 7 bases at V and 1 base at J; junction bases unmatched: 3. CDR3 length: 13 residues. CDR3 nucleotides: TGTGCCAGCCAGCGGGGGACCCAAGAGACCCAGTACTTC. Residues: CASQRGTQETQYF.

This clone was seen a single time. The rearrangement uses TRBV25-1 and TRBJ2-1; D is possibly TRBD1 (6 bases). Germline CDR1 and CDR2: MGHDK and SYGVNS. Trimming took off 4 bases at V and 8 bases at J, with 21 bases between the two ends. The CDR3 is made up of 16 amino acids. The CDR3 here is CASSGNPGQFVDEQFF. The CDR3 DNA reads as TGTGCCAGCAGTGGAAACCCCGGACAGTTTGTTGATGAGCAGTTCTTC.